The sample holds a few counts of the clone carrying this TCR beta chain. What it recognizes is unknown. The source of the sample is a study of T-cell reconstitution after alpha-beta-depleted transplantation in children. Overall study results and limits: Several hundred expanded graft clones reportedly were the source of alpha-beta T cells about two months after transplant. Some patients' high day-60 TCRbeta diversity was traced to surviving recipient T cells and thymic progenitors. When one year had passed after transplant, most T-cell counts and diversity came from newly produced T cells.

As it was prepared, the TCRbeta library received unique molecular identifiers. TCRdb reanalysed the PCR reads using MiXCR and keeps one entry per CDR3 protein. The sample shows 200,000 to 250,000 distinct CDR3 sequences, under 13% of them seen only once. Trimming shortened V by 4 bases and J by 7 bases, and 14 bases separated the two germline ends. CDR1 and CDR2 from the germline V gene are SGHAT and FQNNGV. This CDR3 is 13 amino acids long. Source: PBMCs, taken before TCRalphabeta/CD19-depleted stem cell transplant. This TCR was recovered from a child under two years old with acute myeloid leukemia, due to receive a stem cell transplant. The rearrangement joins TRBV11-2 to TRBJ2-7, with TRBD1 as a possible D gene (6 bases). Here the CDR3 DNA reads TGTGCCAGCAGCTCCGGACAGTTCGGGGAGCAGTACTTC. Translating gives CASSSGQFGEQYF.